Listed here are 5 T cell receptor beta chains from one sample, sequenced in a study of T cell repertoires in cytomegalovirus infection. From the reads, TCRdb called clonotypes with MiXCR, one entry per CDR3 protein. The data contain roughly 310,000 distinct CDR3 sequences, roughly 29% of them singletons. Antigens for these TCRs are unknown. The specimen was cultured PBMCs, collected from culture after CMV antigen stimulation. All receptors derive from a human donor in good health (CMV status not recorded). Some clones in this sample may be carry-over from other donors' samples.

The chain has TRBV19 and TRBJ2-2; 16 positions agree with TRBD2. V shed 6 bases, J shed 0 bases, and the junction held 7 bases outside the gene matches. Per the germline V gene, CDR1 is LNHDA and CDR2 is SQIVND (reference sequence). The CDR3 is made up of 19 amino acids. The CDR3 DNA reads as TGTGCCAGTAGGCCGGGACTAGCGGGGGGGAAAGCGAACACCGGGGAGCTGTTTTTT. The encoded protein is CASRPGLAGGKANTGELFF.

To note about this clonotype: This clone may be a read error of a much larger clone one base away. The chain's CDR3 is CASSLILSTSLRRGYTF. CDR3 nucleotides: TGTGCCAGCAGCTTAATTCTTTCGACAAGCTTGCGTCGGGGCTACACCTTC. This sequence joins TRBV7-9 and TRBJ1-2; D call uncertain. Germline V gene sequence: CDR1 SEHNR, CDR2 FQNEAQ (reference sequence). Trimming removed 2 bases from V and 8 bases from J, with 24 bases in between. CDR3 length equals 17 residues. Full variable domain (missing parts from reference TRBV7-9 and TRBJ1-2): DTGVSQNPRHKITKRGQNVTFRCDPISEHNRLYWYRQTLGQGPEFLTYFQNEAQLEKSRLLSDRFSAERPKGSFSTLEIQRTEQGDSAMYLCASSLILSTSLRRGYTFGSGTRLTVV.

V and J are TRBV6-6 and TRBJ1-5; 12 positions match TRBD1. The CDR3 runs to 15 residues. V was pared by 6 bases and J by 5 bases, with 5 bases of the junction left unmatched. Germline assignment: CDR1 MNHNY and CDR2 SVGAGI (reference sequence). The CDR3 loop reads CASRRDRGRDQPQHF. Written as DNA, the CDR3 is TGTGCCAGCAGACGGGACAGGGGGCGAGATCAGCCCCAGCATTTT.

The V call is TRBV5-4, the J call TRBJ1-2; no clear D gene. V lost 5 bases and J lost 2, with 10 bases in between. The V gene's germline CDR1 is SGHNT and CDR2 YYREEE (reference sequence). This CDR3 is 13 amino acids long. This CDR3 reads CASRREGNYGYTF. CDR3 DNA: TGTGCCAGCAGACGGGAGGGAAACTATGGCTACACCTTC.

The V call is TRBV5-1, the J call TRBJ1-3; D unresolved. V shed 5 bases and J shed 0 bases, with 12 bases lying between them. This CDR3 contains 15 residues. CDR1 is SGHRS, CDR2 YFSETQ, per germline. CDR3: CASRSGISSGNTIYF. The CDR3 DNA is TGCGCCAGCAGGTCTGGGATCAGCTCTGGAAACACCATATATTTT.